A single sample gave rise to the 9 T cell receptor beta chains below, sequenced in a study of OX40 agonist ivuxolimab in advanced cancers. Sequencing was performed with immunoSEQ multiplex PCR; in TCRdb, only in-frame clones are kept and a portion is missing. The table shows 90,000 or so clones, with 89% occurring only once. Sample: CD4+ or CD8+ T cells sorted from blood, taken in a trial of the OX40 agonist ivuxolimab. These receptors all stem from an adult with an advanced solid tumor such as melanoma, head and neck, liver or kidney cancer.

The rearrangement uses TRBV5-1 and TRBJ2-7; D unclear. The germline V gene has CDR1 SGHRS and CDR2 YFSETQ. Trimming pared 1 base from V and 3 bases from J, leaving 8 bases between. The CDR3 spans 13 residues. CDR3 sequence: CASSLSPDYEQYF. The CDR3 region has the DNA TGCGCCAGCAGCTTGAGTCCTGACTACGAGCAGTACTTC.

This chain's CDR3 is CASSSGLGDRATDTQYF. The CDR3 DNA reads TGTGCCAGCAGCTCCGGACTAGGGGACAGGGCAACAGATACGCAGTATTTT. The V call is TRBV9, the J call TRBJ2-3, with 9 bases aligning to TRBD1. The CDR3 extends over 17 amino acids. Germline V gives CDR1 SGDLS, CDR2 YYNGEE. V dropped 4 bases and J dropped 3; count of bases not matched to a gene: 12.

The V and J genes are TRBV6-4 and TRBJ2-1; 9 bases fit TRBD2. V lost 7 bases and J lost 9; bases outside the gene matches: 10. In germline, CDR1 is MRHNA, CDR2 SNTAGT. This CDR3 spans 14 amino acids. The CDR3, as DNA: TGTGCCAGCACGGTTGATAGCGGGGGAGGTGAGCAGTTCTTC. Its protein is CASTVDSGGGEQFF.

The chain uses TRBV28 and TRBJ1-2, with 8 positions matching TRBD1. This CDR3 has 12 residues. The V gene's germline CDR1 is MDHEN and CDR2 SYDVKM. The J segment lost 6 bases and the V segment lost 11 bases, leaving 8 bases of the junction unmatched. The CDR3 loop is CAARTGQNGYTF. The CDR3, as DNA: TGTGCCGCTCGGACAGGGCAGAATGGCTACACCTTC.

The rearrangement uses TRBV19 and TRBJ2-3; 9 bases line up with TRBD2. CDR3 size: 15 residues. Trimming at V came to 5 bases and at J to 6 bases, leaving 9 bases not matched to a gene. CDR1 and CDR2 (germline): LNHDA, SQIVND (reference sequence). The CDR3 region is CASSPRAGGGDTQYF. CDR3 coding DNA: TGTGCCAGTAGTCCACGAGCGGGGGGCGGGGATACGCAGTATTTT.

The chain is built from TRBV19 and TRBJ2-2, with 10 bases identical to TRBD1. This CDR3 comprises 16 residues. Per germline, CDR1 LNHDA and CDR2 SQIVND (reference sequence). Germline trimming cut 4 bases from V and 4 bases from J; bases unmatched to any gene: 6. CDR3: CASSRGTGESTGELFF. The CDR3 DNA reads as TGTGCCAGTAGTAGGGGGACAGGGGAGAGCACCGGGGAGCTGTTTTTT.

This clone has only a few counts. This chain joins TRBV30 and TRBJ1-2; D might be TRBD1 (5 bases). Per the germline V gene, CDR1 is GTSNPN and CDR2 is SVGIG (reference sequence). V lost 2 bases to trimming and J lost 4 bases, with 11 bases between them. This CDR3 spans 13 amino acids. The CDR3 spells CAWSIARVYGYTF. In DNA, the CDR3 is TGTGCCTGGAGTATAGCCAGGGTCTATGGCTACACCTTC.

The chain combines TRBV18 with TRBJ1-2; D call uncertain. V was shortened by 3 bases and J by 0 bases, with 11 bases between the two germline ends. CDR1 is KGHSH and CDR2 is LQKENI in the germline V gene. This CDR3 region has 15 residues. CDR3 bases: TGTGCCAGCTCACCTGGAGCGGATACTAACTATGGCTACACCTTC. Protein: CASSPGADTNYGYTF. The full variable domain, in which reference TRBV18 and TRBJ1-2 provide the parts outside the CDR3, is NAGVMQNPRHLVRRRGQEARLRCSPMKGHSHVYWYRQLPEEGLKFMVYLQKENIIDESGMPKERFSAEFPKEGPSILRIQQVVRGDSAAYFCASSPGADTNYGYTFGSGTRLTVV.

This sequence joins TRBV7-9 and TRBJ1-5; 7 bases line up with TRBD1. CDR1 SEHNR and CDR2 FQNEAQ come from the germline V gene (reference sequence). The CDR3 contains 19 residues. V shed 4 bases and J 1 base; nucleotides not matched to a gene: 16. The DNA of the CDR3 is TGTGCCAGCAGCTCCTGGGGCAGGGGGTCTCCGAGGAGCAATCAGCCCCAGCATTTT. It encodes CASSSWGRGSPRSNQPQHF.